The entry below describes one T cell receptor beta chain. These data come from a study of control samples from healthy donors and cancer patients. Germline CDR1 reads MGHRA; CDR2 reads YSYEKL. V was shortened by 0 bases and J by 7 bases, with 10 bases between the two germline ends. This CDR3 is 14 amino acids long. Sequenced by immunoSEQ multiplex PCR; TCRdb stores in-frame clones only, minus some. The sample carries under 150,000 clones, roughly 84% recorded once. Sample: blood. This clonotype was obtained from a man in his forties in good health. The chain is built from TRBV4-1 and TRBJ1-5; the D is unclear. DNA of the CDR3: TGCGCCAGCAGCCAAGAAGGCTATTGGCAGCCCCAGCATTTT. As protein: CASSQEGYWQPQHF.